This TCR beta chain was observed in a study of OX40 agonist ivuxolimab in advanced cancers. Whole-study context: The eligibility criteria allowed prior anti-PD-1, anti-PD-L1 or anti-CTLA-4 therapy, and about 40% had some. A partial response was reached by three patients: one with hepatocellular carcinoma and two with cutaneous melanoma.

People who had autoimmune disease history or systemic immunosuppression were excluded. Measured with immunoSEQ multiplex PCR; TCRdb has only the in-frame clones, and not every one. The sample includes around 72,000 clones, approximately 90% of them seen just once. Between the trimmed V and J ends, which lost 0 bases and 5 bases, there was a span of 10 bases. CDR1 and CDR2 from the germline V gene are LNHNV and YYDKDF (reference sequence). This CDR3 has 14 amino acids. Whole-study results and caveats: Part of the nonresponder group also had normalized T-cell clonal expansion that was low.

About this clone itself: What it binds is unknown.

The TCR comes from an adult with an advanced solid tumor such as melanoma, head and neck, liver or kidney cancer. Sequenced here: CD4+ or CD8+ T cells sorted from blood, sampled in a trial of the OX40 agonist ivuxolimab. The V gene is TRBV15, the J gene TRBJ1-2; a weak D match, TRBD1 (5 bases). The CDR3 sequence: CATSRDRQGYGYTF. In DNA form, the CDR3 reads TGTGCCACCAGCAGAGATCGGCAGGGATATGGCTACACCTTC.